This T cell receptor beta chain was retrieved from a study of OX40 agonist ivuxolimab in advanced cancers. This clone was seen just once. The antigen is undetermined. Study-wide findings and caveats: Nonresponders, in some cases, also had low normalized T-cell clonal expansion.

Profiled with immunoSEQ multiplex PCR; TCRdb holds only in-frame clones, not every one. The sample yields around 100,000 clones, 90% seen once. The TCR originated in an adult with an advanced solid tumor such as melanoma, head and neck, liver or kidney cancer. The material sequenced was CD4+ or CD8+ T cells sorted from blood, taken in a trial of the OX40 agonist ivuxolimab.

The chain's CDR3 is CASNEGVRSNTGELFF. The DNA for the CDR3 is TGTGCCAGTAACGAGGGGGTCCGATCGAACACCGGGGAGCTGTTTTTT. V is TRBV19 and J is TRBJ2-2, with D perhaps TRBD1 (6 bases). Germline V CDR1 and CDR2: LNHDA, SQIVND (reference sequence). The CDR3 spans 16 residues. V gave up 7 bases and J gave up 0 bases, with 15 bases separating them.